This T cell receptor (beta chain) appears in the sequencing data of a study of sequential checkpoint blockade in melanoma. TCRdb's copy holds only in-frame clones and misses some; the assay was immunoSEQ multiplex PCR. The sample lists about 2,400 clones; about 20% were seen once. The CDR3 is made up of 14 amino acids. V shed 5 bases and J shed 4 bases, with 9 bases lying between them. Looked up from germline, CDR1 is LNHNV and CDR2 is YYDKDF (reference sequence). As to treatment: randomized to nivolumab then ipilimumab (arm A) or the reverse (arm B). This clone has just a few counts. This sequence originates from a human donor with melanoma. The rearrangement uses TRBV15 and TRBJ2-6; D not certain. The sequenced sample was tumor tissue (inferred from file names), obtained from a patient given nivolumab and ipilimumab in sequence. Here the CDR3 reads CATSLGQGANVLTF. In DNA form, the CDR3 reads TGTGCCACCAGCCTTGGGCAGGGGGCCAACGTCCTGACTTTC.